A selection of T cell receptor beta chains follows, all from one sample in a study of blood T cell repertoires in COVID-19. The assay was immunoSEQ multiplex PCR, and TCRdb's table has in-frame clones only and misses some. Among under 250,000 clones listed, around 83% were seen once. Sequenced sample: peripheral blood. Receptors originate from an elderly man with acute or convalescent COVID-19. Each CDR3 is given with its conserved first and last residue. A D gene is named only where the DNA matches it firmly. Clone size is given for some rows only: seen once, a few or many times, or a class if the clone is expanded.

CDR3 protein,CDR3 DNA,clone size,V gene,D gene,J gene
CASSLAGMGNQPQHF,TGCGCCAGCAGCTTGGCAGGGATGGGCAATCAGCCCCAGCATTTT,NA,TRBV5-1,NA,TRBJ1-5
CASSPTGVHTGELFF,TGTGCCAGCAGCCCGACAGGGGTCCACACCGGGGAGCTGTTTTTT,once,TRBV6-5,TRBD1,TRBJ2-2
CASSPQAGSNTGELFF,TGTGCCAGCTCACCACAGGCGGGATCGAACACCGGGGAGCTGTTTTTT,NA,TRBV18,NA,TRBJ2-2
CASRRDSLTELFF,TGTGCCAGTAGACGGGACAGTCTTACCGAACTGTTTTTT,few,TRBV19,TRBD1,TRBJ1-4
CATSFAGWDRGNTEAFF,TGTGCCACCAGTTTTGCGGGGTGGGACAGGGGGAACACTGAAGCTTTCTTT,NA,TRBV19,TRBD1,TRBJ1-1
CASSPRGGNYGYTF,TGTGCCAGCAGCCCCAGGGGCGGTAACTATGGCTACACCTTC,NA,TRBV4-2,NA,TRBJ1-2
CASSYLEAEQFF,TGTGCCAGCAGTTACTTGGAGGCTGAGCAGTTCTTC,NA,TRBV6-6,NA,TRBJ2-1
CSASPASGRASGPDTQYF,TGCAGTGCTAGTCCAGCTAGCGGGAGGGCCAGTGGCCCAGATACGCAGTATTTT,NA,TRBV20-1,TRBD2,TRBJ2-3
CASSAGTTDTQYF,TGTGCCAGCAGTGCTGGGACTACAGATACGCAGTATTTT,NA,TRBV2,NA,TRBJ2-3
CASSSTGTRGYNEQFF,TGTGCCAGCAGCTCCACCGGGACTAGAGGATACAATGAGCAGTTCTTC,NA,TRBV7-9,TRBD2,TRBJ2-1
CASILDRGEKLFF,TGTGCCAGCATTCTGGATCGGGGTGAAAAACTGTTTTTT,NA,TRBV2,NA,TRBJ1-4
CASRQSQGARSGNTIYF,TGTGCCAGCAGGCAATCCCAGGGGGCCCGCTCTGGAAACACCATATATTTT,NA,TRBV28,TRBD1,TRBJ1-3
CASPKPPAGFHEQYF,TGTGCCAGCCCCAAACCCCCTGCAGGTTTCCACGAGCAGTACTTC,NA,TRBV21-1,NA,TRBJ2-7
CASRPGQGAMNTEAFF,TGTGCCAGTAGGCCCGGACAGGGGGCGATGAACACTGAAGCTTTCTTT,NA,TRBV19,TRBD1,TRBJ1-1
CAIGLAGYEQYF,TGTGCCATTGGACTAGCGGGGTACGAGCAGTACTTC,NA,TRBV10-3,TRBD2,TRBJ2-7
CASSQAAGGFGYTF,TGTGCCAGCAGCCAAGCCGCAGGGGGCTTTGGCTACACCTTC,NA,TRBV3-1/TRBV3-2,TRBD1,TRBJ1-2
CASSTGGAVNTGELFF,TGTGCCAGCAGTACAGGGGGCGCAGTGAACACCGGGGAGCTGTTTTTT,NA,TRBV5-4,TRBD1,TRBJ2-2
CASSLGNRGVPTGELFF,TGTGCCAGCAGCCTAGGCAACAGGGGGGTACCCACCGGGGAGCTGTTTTTT,NA,TRBV11-2,TRBD1,TRBJ2-2
CASSRDRGREKLFF,TGTGCCAGCAGTCGGGACAGGGGGCGAGAAAAACTGTTTTTT,NA,TRBV28,TRBD1,TRBJ1-4
CASSVRRTGGTDTQYF,TGTGCCAGCAGCGTGCGTCGGACGGGAGGGACAGATACGCAGTATTTT,NA,TRBV13,TRBD2,TRBJ2-3
CASGFTGEVYEQYF,TGTGCTAGTGGTTTCACGGGGGAGGTCTACGAGCAGTACTTC,few,TRBV12-5,NA,TRBJ2-7
CASSRLGTGRSGTEAFF,TGTGCCAGCAGCCGATTAGGGACAGGGAGGTCGGGCACTGAAGCTTTCTTT,NA,TRBV11-2,TRBD1,TRBJ1-1
CASRRTEYNEQFF,TGTGCCAGCAGGAGGACAGAATACAATGAGCAGTTCTTC,NA,TRBV2,NA,TRBJ2-1
CASSWAISEQYF,TGTGCCAGCAGTTGGGCTATCTCCGAGCAGTACTTC,NA,TRBV25-1,NA,TRBJ2-7
CASRSGRVNIQYF,TGTGCCAGCAGATCGGGCAGGGTTAACATTCAGTACTTC,NA,TRBV27,NA,TRBJ2-4
CASSPTGQIIHEQYF,TGTGCCAGCAGCCCTACGGGACAGATTATCCACGAGCAGTACTTC,few,TRBV3-1/TRBV3-2,TRBD1,TRBJ2-7
CASREGQGIRSYEQYF,TGTGCCAGCAGAGAGGGACAGGGCATCAGGTCCTACGAGCAGTACTTC,NA,TRBV7-2,TRBD1,TRBJ2-7
CASSLERQSYNEQFF,TGTGCCAGCAGCTTAGAGAGACAGTCTTACAATGAGCAGTTCTTC,once,TRBV7-2,NA,TRBJ2-1
CASSQEGGPYEQYF,TGCGCCAGCAGCCAAGAAGGAGGACCATACGAGCAGTACTTC,NA,TRBV4-1,NA,TRBJ2-7
CASSFDRYMNTEAFF,TGTGCCAGCAGCTTTGACAGATATATGAACACTGAAGCTTTCTTT,NA,TRBV11-1,NA,TRBJ1-1
CAWSFQYNSPLHF,TGTGCCTGGAGTTTTCAGTATAATTCACCCCTCCACTTT,once,TRBV30,NA,TRBJ1-6
CASRAGGAYGYTF,TGTGCCAGTAGGGCGGGCGGCGCTTATGGCTACACCTTC,NA,TRBV19,NA,TRBJ1-2
CASSSGQGYEQYF,TGTGCCAGCAGTTCGGGACAGGGCTACGAGCAGTACTTC,once,TRBV12-3/TRBV12-4,TRBD1,TRBJ2-7
CASSSPPGQVPLKQYF,TGTGCCAGTAGCTCACCTCCGGGACAGGTCCCCCTAAAGCAGTACTTC,NA,TRBV19,TRBD1,TRBJ2-7
CASSLGTGGFWPQHF,TGTGCCAGCAGCCTGGGGACAGGGGGGTTTTGGCCCCAGCATTTT,NA,TRBV5-5,TRBD1,TRBJ1-5
CASSRAETGTGRTEAFF,TGTGCCAGCAGCCGCGCCGAGACCGGGACAGGGCGGACTGAAGCTTTCTTT,NA,TRBV4-2,TRBD1,TRBJ1-1
CATSDRVYNQPQHF,TGTGCCACCAGTGACCGAGTATATAATCAGCCCCAGCATTTT,NA,TRBV24-1,NA,TRBJ1-5
CASSLRGGYSNQPQHF,TGTGCCAGCAGCTTAAGGGGGGGCTATAGCAATCAGCCCCAGCATTTT,NA,TRBV7-2,NA,TRBJ1-5
CASSPGLYYEQYF,TGTGCCAGCAGCCCGGGACTCTACTACGAGCAGTACTTC,NA,TRBV11-2,NA,TRBJ2-7
CASSPQRGGTYNEQFF,TGTGCCAGCTCACCCCAGCGGGGGGGAACCTACAATGAGCAGTTCTTC,NA,TRBV18,TRBD2,TRBJ2-1
CASSYRPSSSYEQYF,TGTGCCAGCAGTTACCGTCCTAGCTCATCCTACGAGCAGTACTTC,few,TRBV6-5,NA,TRBJ2-7